Listed below are T cell receptor beta chains from one sample, sequenced in a study of CXCR3-negative and CXCR3-positive naive CD8 T cells. TCRdb processed the 5' RACE reads again and assigns one entry to each CDR3 protein, with no DNA. Its table lists about 110,000 distinct CDR3 sequences. The material sequenced was naive CXCR3+ CD8+ T cells from blood. All receptors derive from a human donor in good health. Some clones in this sample may be carry-over from other donors' samples. CDR3s include the opening cysteine and the closing phenylalanine or tryptophan.

V gene	J gene	CDR3 protein
TRBV7-9	TRBJ2-7	CASSFGTTTYEQYF
TRBV7-2	TRBJ2-7	CASSFPGPYEQYF
TRBV6-1	TRBJ2-6	CASSESGGIRGTSGANVLTF
TRBV7-9	TRBJ2-1	CASSSAGPAWGSYNEQFF
TRBV29-1	TRBJ2-4	CSVLRENIQYF
TRBV7-6	TRBJ2-7	CASSLPPGGSEQYF
TRBV5-6	TRBJ1-1	CASSLVGGGNTEAFF
TRBV29-1	TRBJ2-7	CSIRQGAGYEQYF
TRBV6-2/TRBV6-3	TRBJ2-2	CASSLDRVTGELFF
TRBV28	TRBJ2-5	CASSLYRVGETQYF
TRBV4-1	TRBJ2-2	CASSPPGPGELFF
TRBV27	TRBJ1-5	CASSFGSYQPQHF
TRBV12-3/TRBV12-4	TRBJ2-2	CASSRQGRSTGELFF
TRBV23-1	TRBJ2-7	CASPARSYEQYF
TRBV20-1	TRBJ2-7	CSARVLAGGTYEQYF
TRBV6-1	TRBJ2-7	CASSDTYYEQYF
TRBV20-1	TRBJ1-5	CSARAWAGGPYQPQHF
TRBV7-3	TRBJ1-1	CASSPGGGGTEAFF
TRBV7-6	TRBJ1-5	CASSRDSNQPQHF
TRBV15	TRBJ2-4	CATSRRDKKNIQYF
TRBV29-1	TRBJ2-3	CSVEDWGGNTDTQYF
TRBV5-1	TRBJ1-1	CASRSTGGNTEAFF
TRBV4-1	TRBJ2-7	CASSQAGTYEQYF
TRBV5-1	TRBJ2-2	CASGEQSNTGELFF
TRBV7-3	TRBJ2-7	CASSLSGEFNEQYF
TRBV7-3	TRBJ2-3	CASSLEGEADTQYF
TRBV29-1	TRBJ2-2	CSVEEVGVTGELFF
TRBV12-3/TRBV12-4	TRBJ2-7	CASSITSENSYEQYF
TRBV7-9	TRBJ1-5	CASSPNWDNQPQHF
TRBV7-9	TRBJ2-7	CASTGVQVYEQYF
TRBV10-3	TRBJ2-2	CAISESRTSGNTGELFF
TRBV30	TRBJ1-1	CAWSPDGSMNTEAFF
TRBV28	TRBJ2-7	CASSYPSGLAAYEQYF
TRBV7-9	TRBJ1-1	CASSLGTNTEDFF
TRBV20-1	TRBJ1-5	CSARSGEGNQPQHF
TRBV7-9	TRBJ1-2	CASSLGDPKYGYTF
TRBV7-9	TRBJ2-7	CASSPPLQGNYEQYF
TRBV4-3	TRBJ2-7	CASSLHQDRGYEQYF
TRBV20-1	TRBJ1-5	CSAHDALGHQPQHF
TRBV30	TRBJ2-1	CAWSVLSGSVREQFF
TRBV29-1	TRBJ2-3	CSVEEAAPASTDTQYF
TRBV28	TRBJ1-1	CASSYTTEAFF
TRBV28	TRBJ2-1	CASSLLALSSYNEQFF
TRBV4-3	TRBJ1-1	CASSQDRRLNTEAFF
TRBV3-1	TRBJ2-7	CASSVGSGLAVRYEQYF
TRBV6-6	TRBJ1-3	CASTGSGNTIYF
TRBV7-6	TRBJ2-5	CASSADRTKETQYF
TRBV13	TRBJ1-5	CASSLGYGQGGGQPQHF
TRBV7-9	TRBJ2-5	CASSDLRHSPRETQYF
TRBV19	TRBJ1-1	CASRIPNTEAFF
TRBV4-1	TRBJ2-1	CASSHPGALLSYNEQFF
TRBV12-3/TRBV12-4	TRBJ1-5	CASSPTGVNQPQHF
TRBV4-3	TRBJ2-1	CASSQDIGGSYNEQFF
TRBV7-2	TRBJ2-3	CASSSTGRAGADTQYF
TRBV4-3	TRBJ2-7	CASSQGGQVSYEQYF